This TCR beta chain was profiled in a study of beta chain features in type 1 diabetes. Across the study: Sorted cells examined across all samples numbered 107,917,701.

What was sequenced were expressed TCRB transcripts, since all of the isolated RNA had been reverse transcribed. The assay was immunoSEQ multiplex PCR, and TCRdb's table has in-frame clones only and misses some. The data contain around 150,000 clones, approximately 9% of them singletons. The CDR3 totals 14 residues. The V end was cut by 2 bases, the J end by 5 bases, with 12 bases between. Germline V gives CDR1 LNHNV, CDR2 YYDKDF (reference sequence). This clone occurred a few times. No antigen is known for it. Study-level results: Unsettled here was the matter of whether HLA type influences TCRB rearrangement. Shorter TCRB CDR3s, moderately but significantly so, were found in Type 1 diabetes patients in all four CD4+ subsets.

Based on CD45RO/CCR7/CD25/CD127/CD95/CD27, CD4+ regulatory, stem cell-like memory, naive and central memory cells were sorted. The chain combines TRBV15 with TRBJ1-2, with D maybe TRBD1 (5 bases). The sequenced sample consisted of central memory CD4+ T cells from blood. This receptor was taken from a woman between 18 and 29 years old with type 1 diabetes. The CDR3 here is CATSRQGILYGYTF. The CDR3 DNA sequence: TGTGCCACCAGCAGACAGGGTATACTTTATGGCTACACCTTC.